Listed here are 13 T cell receptor beta chains from one sample, sequenced in a study of cytomegalovirus exposure and HLA in healthy donors. Sequencing used immunoSEQ multiplex PCR; TCRdb keeps in-frame clones, though not all of them. Of hundreds of thousands of clones detected, 80% to 90% appear once; the ten largest clones hold approximately 0.8%. The material sequenced was PBMCs. Receptors originate from a woman aged 18-35 years in good health and CMV-seronegative.

The chain carries TRBV27 and TRBJ2-7; TRBD1 aligns across 9 bases. Germline lookup yields CDR1 MNHEY and CDR2 SMNVEV (reference sequence). This CDR3 is 16 amino acids long. V shed 7 bases, J shed 4 bases, and the junction held 14 bases outside the gene matches. CDR3 sequence reads: CASKTAPGQGAYEQYF. The CDR3, as DNA: TGTGCCAGCAAAACTGCCCCGGGACAGGGCGCGTACGAGCAGTACTTC.

The V gene is TRBV11-2, the J gene TRBJ2-5; 12 bases match TRBD2. This CDR3 comprises 14 residues. Per germline, CDR1 SGHAT and CDR2 FQNNGV. The ends lost 5 bases at V and 3 bases at J; junction bases unmatched: 1. CDR3 in amino acids: CASSLAGGEETQYF. As DNA, the CDR3 is TGTGCCAGCAGCCTAGCGGGAGGGGAAGAGACCCAGTACTTC.

The chain is built from TRBV5-8 and TRBJ2-7; TRBD2 matches at 7 bases. The ends lost 0 bases at V and 2 bases at J; junction bases unmatched: 8. CDR3 size: 16 residues. Germline V gives CDR1 SGHTS, CDR2 YDEGEE. CDR3 DNA: TGTGCCAGCAGCTTGGCCCAAAAGGGAGGGACCTACGAGCAGTACTTC. The encoded protein is CASSLAQKGGTYEQYF.

The V gene is TRBV6-1, the J gene TRBJ2-3, with D possibly being TRBD2 (6 bases). CDR1 and CDR2 (germline): MNHNS, SASEGT. The CDR3 loop spans 14 amino acids. V dropped 6 bases and J dropped 6 bases, with 16 bases sitting between them. CDR3: CASSRTGSGDTQYF. The CDR3 nucleotides are TGTGCCAGCAGCAGGACGGGGAGCGGGGATACGCAGTATTTT.

The rearrangement joins TRBV15 to TRBJ2-5; D perhaps matches TRBD2 (5 bases). V was trimmed by 1 base and J by 2 bases, leaving 8 bases between them. This CDR3 has 14 residues. Per the germline V gene, CDR1 is LNHNV and CDR2 is YYDKDF (reference sequence). CDR3 sequence: CATSRGRVQETQYF. CDR3 in DNA: TGTGCCACCAGCAGAGGGCGGGTTCAAGAGACCCAGTACTTC.

V and J are TRBV30 and TRBJ2-5, with 11 bases that match TRBD2. V shed 2 bases and J 4 bases; nucleotides not matched to a gene: 3. CDR3 length: 14 amino acids. Germline CDR1 reads GTSNPN; CDR2 reads SVGIG (reference sequence). CDR3 sequence (DNA): TGTGCCTGGAGTCCCACTAGCGGGGGAGAGACCCAGTACTTC. It encodes CAWSPTSGGETQYF.

The chain carries TRBV18 and TRBJ2-3; 7 positions match TRBD2. Germline values: CDR1 KGHSH, CDR2 LQKENI. V lost 3 bases and J lost 2; bases outside the gene matches: 5. This CDR3 is built from 15 residues. For the CDR3, the DNA is TGTGCCAGCTCACCGCGGGAGAGCTACACAGATACGCAGTATTTT. Translated: CASSPRESYTDTQYF.

The V call is TRBV14, the J call TRBJ2-7; tentative D call: TRBD2 (7 bases). CDR3 length: 17 amino acids. V lost 7 bases and J lost 0, with 22 bases in between. Germline V gene lookup returns CDR1 SGHDN and CDR2 FVKESK. CDR3 sequence reads: CASILRAGATSSYEQYF. CDR3 bases: TGTGCCAGCATCCTCCGGGCGGGGGCCACTAGCTCCTACGAGCAGTACTTC.

The rearrangement links TRBV30 to TRBJ2-7; the D gene is possibly TRBD2 (6 bases). The V and J ends lost 8 bases and 3 bases respectively, with 14 bases between them. CDR1 and CDR2 from the germline V gene are GTSNPN and SVGIG (reference sequence). The CDR3 totals 12 residues. As DNA, the CDR3 is TGTGCCGCCTCGGCGGGACTCTACGAGCAGTACTTC. This gives the protein CAASAGLYEQYF.

The J gene is TRBJ2-7, the V gene TRBV4-2; possibly TRBD2 for D (6 bases). The germline V gene encodes CDR1 LGHNA and CDR2 YNFKEQ. The V end was cut by 3 bases, the J end by 0 bases, with 12 bases between. The CDR3 totals 15 residues. CDR3 residues: CASSHPTGASYEQYF. For the CDR3, the DNA is TGTGCCAGCAGCCACCCGACGGGAGCCTCCTACGAGCAGTACTTC.

The chain's CDR3 is CASSVAEGAGSPLHF. DNA for the CDR3: TGTGCCAGCAGCGTAGCGGAAGGGGCCGGGTCACCCCTCCACTTT. This rearrangement joins TRBV9 to TRBJ1-6; tentative D call: TRBD1 (5 bases). Trimming cost V 0 bases and J 10 bases, with 14 bases left between them. The CDR3 is made up of 15 amino acids. CDR1 is SGDLS, CDR2 YYNGEE, per germline. The complete variable domain, with remaining parts taken from reference TRBV9 and TRBJ1-6, reads DSGVTQTPKHLITATGQRVTLRCSPRSGDLSVYWYQQSLDQGLQFLIQYYNGEERAKGNILERFSAQQFPDLHSELNLSSLELGDSALYFCASSVAEGAGSPLHFGNGTRLTVT.

The rearrangement uses TRBV19 and TRBJ1-5, with 8 bases aligning to TRBD1. Looked up from germline, CDR1 is LNHDA and CDR2 is SQIVND (reference sequence). The CDR3 contains 13 residues. Germline trimming cut 5 bases from V and 6 bases from J; bases unmatched to any gene: 3. The CDR3 DNA sequence: TGTGCCAGTAGTGTCAGGGGGCTTCAGCCCCAGCATTTT. It encodes CASSVRGLQPQHF.

This chain joins TRBV29-1 and TRBJ2-1; D is undetermined. The V end lost 7 bases, the J end lost 7 bases, and 14 bases lay between the germline ends. This CDR3 contains 12 residues. In germline, CDR1 is SQVTM, CDR2 ANQGSEA. The CDR3: CSAYYSENEQFF. The CDR3, as DNA: TGCAGCGCATATTACAGTGAAAATGAGCAGTTCTTC.